What follows are 29 T cell receptor beta chains derived from one specimen sequenced in a study of T cells expressing NK-cell markers. Reprocessing the 5' RACE reads, TCRdb reports a single entry for every CDR3 protein and omits DNA. This table lists about 140,000 distinct CDR3 sequences. Sequencing was carried out using blood T cells: a sorted CD56 or NKG2C T cell subset, CD4+ or CD8+ T cells, or bulk PBMC T cells (not recorded which). The receptor set was obtained from a man younger than 30 in good health.

This rearrangement joins TRBV12-3 or TRBV12-4 to TRBJ2-1. This CDR3 has 16 residues. CDR3 sequence reads: CASSLMAANAYNEQFF.

This CDR3 is CSVARKGGQGPYNEQFF. The chain is built from TRBV29-1 and TRBJ2-1; TCRdb calls TRBD1, which cannot be checked without DNA. This CDR3 contains 17 residues. The V gene's germline CDR1 is SQVTM and CDR2 ANQGSEA.

The chain combines TRBV29-1 with TRBJ2-2; TCRdb picks TRBD2, but there is no DNA to check that call. Germline CDR1 SQVTM, CDR2 ANQGSEA. CDR3 length equals 15 residues. The CDR3 here is CSVEEGTSGTGELFF.

The chain links TRBV2 to TRBJ2-2; TCRdb lists TRBD2, though no DNA is available to test this call. The CDR3 is 19 residues long. Germline loops: CDR1 SNHLY, CDR2 FYNNEI. Here the CDR3 reads CASSDPRLAGAVGTGELFF.

J is TRBJ1-2 and V is TRBV7-8. CDR3 size: 16 residues. Per germline, CDR1 SGHVS and CDR2 FQNEAQ. CDR3 residues: CASSWIDGADYYGYTF.

V is TRBV12-3 or TRBV12-4 and J is TRBJ2-1; TCRdb's D call, TRBD1, is unchecked because there is no DNA. This CDR3 spans 12 amino acids. The CDR3 sequence is CASSWDRNEQFF.

The chain links TRBV6-1 to TRBJ2-5; TCRdb reports TRBD2, a call that lacks DNA to check it against. The germline V gene has CDR1 MNHNS and CDR2 SASEGT. The CDR3 is 13 residues long. CDR3 loop: CASTQLGRETQYF.

This chain links TRBV11-2 with TRBJ2-1. The CDR3 has 12 residues. The germline CDR1 and CDR2 sequences are SGHAT and FQNNGV. The CDR3 sequence: CASRKNNNEQFF.

This chain uses TRBV2 with TRBJ2-4. The CDR3 extends over 14 amino acids. Germline loops: CDR1 SNHLY, CDR2 FYNNEI. The CDR3 reads CASSETGYRDIQYF.

V usage is TRBV12-3 or TRBV12-4 and J usage is TRBJ2-3; without DNA, the TCRdb call of TRBD1 cannot be checked. The CDR3 consists of 15 residues. Here the CDR3 reads CASSTGTVATDTQYF.

This CDR3 reads CATSDLPRINEQFF. The rearrangement uses TRBV24-1 and TRBJ2-1. The CDR3 runs 14 residues. CDR1 and CDR2 from the germline V gene are KGHDR and SFDVKD.

J is TRBJ2-1 and V is TRBV6-1; TCRdb's assignment of TRBD2 cannot be checked, as there is no DNA. The CDR3 covers 16 residues. Germline V gene sequence: CDR1 MNHNS, CDR2 SASEGT. Here the CDR3 reads CASSSGTSGRYNEQFF.

CDR3 in amino acids: CASSMSGSNEQFF. The V gene is TRBV5-1, the J gene TRBJ2-1; TCRdb's D call of TRBD2 is untestable without DNA. Germline CDR1 is SGHRS and CDR2 is YFSETQ. CDR3 length equals 13 residues.

The chain couples TRBV15 to TRBJ2-1; the TCRdb call, TRBD2, lacks DNA for checking. Germline assignment: CDR1 LNHNV and CDR2 YYDKDF (reference sequence). The CDR3 covers 13 residues. The CDR3 region is CATSREGALEQFF.

The chain's CDR3 is CATSTGTTPRGSYNEQFF. The V call is TRBV24-1, the J call TRBJ2-1; TCRdb lists TRBD1, though no DNA is available to test this call. Germline values: CDR1 KGHDR, CDR2 SFDVKD. The CDR3 has 18 amino acids.

The V and J genes are TRBV30 and TRBJ2-3. This CDR3 spans 13 amino acids. Germline V gene lookup returns CDR1 GTSNPN and CDR2 SVGIG (reference sequence). The CDR3 reads CAWSVLYADTQYF.

This sequence joins TRBV12-3 or TRBV12-4 and TRBJ1-2; lacking DNA, the TRBD1 call made by TCRdb goes unchecked. There are 15 residues in the CDR3. Here the CDR3 reads CASSFNVRGYYGYTF.

J is TRBJ1-5 and V is TRBV3-1; TCRdb reports TRBD1, a call that lacks DNA to check it against. Germline-derived CDR1 and CDR2 are LGHDT and YNNKEL (reference sequence). The CDR3 spans 18 residues. CDR3 region: CASSQTGQGDYSNQPQHF.

The chain has TRBV7-2 and TRBJ2-1; TCRdb gives TRBD2 as the D gene, but with no DNA this cannot be confirmed. Germline assignment: CDR1 SGHTA and CDR2 FQGNSA. This CDR3 region has 12 residues. CDR3: CASIERRDEQFF.

This chain links TRBV4-3 with TRBJ2-4; TCRdb returns TRBD1, unconfirmable since there is no DNA. CDR1 is LGHNA and CDR2 is YSLEER in the germline V gene. This CDR3 is built from 17 residues. The chain's CDR3 is CASSQAERGHDENIQYF.

This rearrangement joins TRBV12-3 or TRBV12-4 to TRBJ1-1. CDR3 length equals 12 residues. The CDR3 sequence is CASSLGASEAFF.

This rearrangement joins TRBV7-6 to TRBJ2-5. Germline assignment: CDR1 SGHVS and CDR2 FNYEAQ. The CDR3 is made up of 15 amino acids. CDR3 sequence: CASSFSLPYQETQYF.

The chain has TRBV19 and TRBJ2-4; the D call of TRBD1 rests on TCRdb alone, since no DNA is present to check it. This CDR3 contains 14 residues. CDR1 and CDR2 (germline): LNHDA, SQIVND (reference sequence). The CDR3 protein is CASSTGTGPNIQYF.

The V gene is TRBV20-1, the J gene TRBJ2-3; TCRdb's D gene call, TRBD2, goes unchecked for lack of DNA. Germline V gives CDR1 DFQATT, CDR2 SNEGSKA (reference sequence). This CDR3 has 15 amino acids. The CDR3 protein is CSARDPGLAGDTQYF.

The rearrangement links TRBV19 to TRBJ1-1; the D gene TCRdb calls, TRBD1, cannot be checked with no DNA. The CDR3 is 11 amino acids. Looked up from germline, CDR1 is LNHDA and CDR2 is SQIVND (reference sequence). CDR3: CASGTGSEAFF. The whole variable domain, remainder taken from reference TRBV19 and TRBJ1-1, is DGGITQSPKYLFRKEGQNVTLSCEQNLNHDAMYWYRQDPGQGLRLIYYSQIVNDFQKGDIAEGYSVSREKKESFPLTVTSAQKNPTAFYLCASGTGSEAFFGQGTRLTVV.

The chain uses TRBV12-3 or TRBV12-4 and TRBJ2-5; TCRdb outputs TRBD1, but without DNA this stays unchecked. The CDR3 loop spans 13 amino acids. This CDR3 reads CASRPGAGETQYF.

The chain links TRBV7-8 to TRBJ2-1; the D call of TRBD2 rests on TCRdb alone, since no DNA is present to check it. The CDR3 has 16 amino acids. The germline CDR1 and CDR2 sequences are SGHVS and FQNEAQ. The CDR3 protein is CASSPTSGRGYNEQFF.

The V call is TRBV19, the J call TRBJ2-2; as DNA is missing, the TRBD1 call by TCRdb cannot be tested. Per germline, CDR1 LNHDA and CDR2 SQIVND (reference sequence). This CDR3 comprises 16 residues. The CDR3 here is CASSIPGRLRVGELFF.

The chain couples TRBV25-1 to TRBJ2-5; no DNA is available, so the TRBD2 call from TCRdb remains unchecked. CDR1 is MGHDK, CDR2 SYGVNS, per germline. The CDR3 totals 16 residues. The CDR3 loop is CAAPSGRIQDQETQYF.